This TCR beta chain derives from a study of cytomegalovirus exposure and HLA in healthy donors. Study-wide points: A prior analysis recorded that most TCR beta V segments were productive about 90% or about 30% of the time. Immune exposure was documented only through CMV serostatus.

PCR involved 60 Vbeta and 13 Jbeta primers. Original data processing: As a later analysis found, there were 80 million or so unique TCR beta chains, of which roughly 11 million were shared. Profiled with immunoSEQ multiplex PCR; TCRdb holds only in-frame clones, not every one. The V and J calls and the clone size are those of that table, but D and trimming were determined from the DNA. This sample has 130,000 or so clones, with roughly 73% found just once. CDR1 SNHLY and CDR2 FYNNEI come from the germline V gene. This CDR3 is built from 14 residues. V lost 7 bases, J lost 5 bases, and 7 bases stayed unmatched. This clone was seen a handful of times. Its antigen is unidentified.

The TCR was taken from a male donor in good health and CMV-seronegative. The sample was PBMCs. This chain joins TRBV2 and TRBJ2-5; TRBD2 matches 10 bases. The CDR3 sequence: CASTSSGGRETQYF. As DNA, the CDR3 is TGTGCCAGCACCTCTAGCGGGGGCAGGGAGACCCAGTACTTC.